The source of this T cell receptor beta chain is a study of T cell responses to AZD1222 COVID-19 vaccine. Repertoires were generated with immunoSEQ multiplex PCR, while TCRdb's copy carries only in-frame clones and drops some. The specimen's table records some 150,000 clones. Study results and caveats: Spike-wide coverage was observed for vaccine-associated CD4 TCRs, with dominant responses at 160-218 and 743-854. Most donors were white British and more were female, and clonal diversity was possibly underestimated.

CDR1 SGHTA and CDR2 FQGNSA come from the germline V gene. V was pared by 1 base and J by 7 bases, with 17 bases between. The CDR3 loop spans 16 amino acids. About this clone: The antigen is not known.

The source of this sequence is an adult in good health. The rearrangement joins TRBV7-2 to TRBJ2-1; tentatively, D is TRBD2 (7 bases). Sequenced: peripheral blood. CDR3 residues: CASSLVGGGPVNEQFF. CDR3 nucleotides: TGTGCCAGCAGCTTAGTTGGGGGGGGCCCTGTGAATGAGCAGTTCTTC.